Included here is one T cell receptor (beta chain) sequence, with context. With iRepertoire HTBI primers and Arm-PCR of CDR3 regions, TCR beta libraries were built. TCRdb itself ran the multiplex PCR reads through MiXCR, one entry per CDR3 protein. The sample lists about 400,000 distinct CDR3 sequences, approximately 15% occurring once. Noted time point: newly diagnosed GD, antithyroid drugs for less than 3 months. PBMC RNA served as the TCR library source. This sample is part of a study of regulatory T cells in long-lasting Graves disease. Trimming removed 4 bases at V and 4 bases at J, with 16 bases between. The CDR3 is made up of 15 amino acids. These sequences were also reported in another study, on T cells in Graves' hyperthyroidism and ophthalmopathy.

This specimen was peripheral blood mononuclear cells (PBMCs), taken at new diagnosis, from a patient treated with antithyroid drugs. This sequence was found in a woman between 40 and 55 years old with Graves disease. The J gene is TRBJ2-5, the V gene TRBV12-3 or TRBV12-4; possibly TRBD1 for D (5 bases). In DNA form, the CDR3 reads TGTGCCAGCAGTTCCCCGACAGAAGTGGTAGAGACCCAGTACTTC. Translating gives CASSSPTEVVETQYF.